This T cell receptor (beta chain) was captured by sequencing in a study of T cell responses to AZD1222 COVID-19 vaccine. The study's findings and limits: Donors skewed white British and female; clonal diversity was possibly underestimated. Across spike, vaccine-associated CD4 TCRs were found, dominant at 160-218 and 743-854. In the spike-specific TCR repertoire, nearly half reportedly target unmutated variant regions. It was only a handful of AZD1222 recipients who were seropositive at baseline.

Trimming took 7 bases from V and 3 from J, leaving 10 bases between them. This CDR3 contains 13 residues. The germline CDR1 and CDR2 sequences are LNHDA and SQIVND (reference sequence). Only in-frame clones appear in the TCRdb table, and some are missing; sequencing was by immunoSEQ multiplex PCR. The repertoire consists of some 150,000 clones, with more than 90% occurring once and the leading ten covering approximately 1.5%. Remarks on this clone: Its antigen is unidentified.

This rearrangement joins TRBV19 to TRBJ1-5; tentative D call: TRBD1 (6 bases). Sequencing was performed on peripheral blood, taken 28 days after the second AZD1222 dose. The TCR comes from an adult who received the AZD1222 COVID-19 vaccine. The CDR3 loop is CASKDSYNQPQHF. CDR3 in DNA: TGTGCCAGTAAGGACAGCTACAATCAGCCCCAGCATTTT.